The present T cell receptor beta chain was sequenced within a study of cytomegalovirus exposure and HLA in healthy donors (TCRdb year 2017). For the wider study: An earlier analysis of approximately 550 of the donors reported 250 to 300 Gb of sequence data and some 120 million unique TCR beta sequences from some 180 million T cells. An early release covering approximately 600 HLA-typed donors comprised about 300 gigabases of sequencing data and around 85 million unique TCR sequences. Of the approximately 400 genotyped donors, approximately 82% fell in the genetic ancestry cluster associated with self-reported Caucasian donors. The aim of the study was to test whether cataloging public T cell receptors could identify signatures of past pathogen exposure. Using immunosequencing, the study profiled T cell repertoires from 550 to 750 subjects and related those repertoires to cytomegalovirus serostatus. In addition to the first cohort of 500 to 850 subjects, a separate validation cohort of over 90 different subjects was used. To predict cytomegalovirus infection status, the study brought together high-throughput TCR immunosequencing, statistical association of individual TCRs with disease status, and machine learning. A later analysis re-analyzed previously published TCR beta repertoires from about 730 donors and added high-resolution HLA genotyping to study TCR occurrence patterns. The later analysis used no new phenotypic data to find candidate immune exposures, relying instead on TCR beta sequences and their occurrence across donors. An earlier analysis of 587 of the donors used high-throughput TCR beta sequencing to judge whether each TCR beta V gene segment behaved as functional or pseudogenic. Alongside the repertoire data, information on donor age, sex, ethnicity and CMV serostatus was compiled. A later genetic analysis used genome-wide SNP genotypes for about 65% of the roughly 670 donors, treating that subset as a discovery cohort. All discovery cohort repertoires had been generated using a single sequencing platform. Both class I and class II loci were covered by HLA typing, at four-digit resolution. Typing coverage differed by locus: A, B, C, DRB1 and DQB1 were typed in about 620-630 donors, DQA1 in 522, DPA1 in some 610, and DPB1 in approximately 450. About 5 DR-DQ haplotypes were handled as single units for association and clustering, since linkage in the cohort was strong. Among some 400 genotyped donors of the cohort, an average of around 240,000 unique TCR beta nucleotide sequences were sequenced per donor, roughly 18% of them non-productive. Paper-wide results and their limitations: In the study, about 150 TCR beta chains were listed as associated with cytomegalovirus. Linkage disequilibrium might explain the correlated functional status among segregating V segments, but an unknown experimental factor could not be ruled out. According to a later analysis, parvovirus B19, influenza, CMV and Epstein-Barr virus appeared linked to several top co-occurrence clusters. The classifier was reported to diagnose cytomegalovirus status with high specificity and sensitivity in both the original cohort and the validation cohort. Because some donors lacked HLA typing at each locus, the association tests relied only on the typed subset. A further reported finding was that TCR beta sequences accurately predicted the HLA-A and HLA-B alleles for most subjects in the first cohort. Seventeen rarely observed V segments, including chromosome 9 orphons, were excluded from the earlier analysis of a few hundred of the donors because counts were too low. Only TCR beta chains were sequenced in this cohort, and the absence of alpha or paired-chain data limited detectable features. Across donors, most TCR sequences were observed very rarely, whereas some public TCRs were present in many individuals. V-gene and J-gene trimming of TCR beta chains was associated with a missense DCLRE1C variant in a later genetic analysis, and the association was replicated in an independent cohort. According to the authors, the approach could potentially be generalized to other disease states and immunological phenotypes. A group of highly shared sequence variants was considered likely to be a technical artifact of the sequencing pipeline. In a later analysis, HLA-associated TCR beta chains showed more clonal expansion and lower generation probabilities than non-associated chains that were equally common. CMV serostatus was the only immune exposure information available for the cohort. In a later analysis, the rate of TCR association differed among HLA loci, with DRB1 alleles having the most associated TCRs and HLA-C alleles having the fewest. In a later analysis, most CMV-associated TCR beta chains were found to appear HLA-restricted, with HLA associations seemingly driven largely by CMV exposure. When HLA alleles, especially DR and DQ, strongly co-occurred, TCR associations were difficult to assign to individual alleles. Three of the identified cytomegalovirus-associated TCR beta chains were confirmed in vitro to be specific for cytomegalovirus antigens. At a false discovery rate of 0.05, a later analysis linked some 17,000 TCR beta sequences to specific HLA alleles. Compared with the approximately 720-donor mean, donors in an Asian-associated ancestry cluster had fewer N-insertions in productive TCRs, according to a later genetic analysis. Some IMGT-functional V segments, including TRBV6-2 and TRBV6-3, could not be told apart with the 87-base-pair reads, so those segments were excluded. The presence/absence analyses assumed that sequencing depth was roughly uniform across donors, and that assumption may not be true. Broadly in line with IMGT annotations, most TCR beta V segments showed up in productive rearrangements about 87% or about 30% of the time in an earlier analysis of around 550 of the donors.

A word on this clone: Its binding antigen is unknown. Within one base of it there is no much larger clone, and no base qualities were kept.

Library method: the immunoSEQ multiplex PCR assay. The multiplex PCR relied on a mix of 60 forward primers for TCR Vbeta segments and 13 reverse primers for TCR Jbeta segments. Amplification of the CDR3 region of rearranged TCR beta genes was performed with a multiplex PCR assay on genomic DNA. On the Illumina HiSeq System, the amplified TCR beta libraries were sequenced as 87-base-pair reads. As for how the authors treated the data: Across the 500 to 750 repertoires, a later analysis counted approximately 75 million unique TCR beta chains, around 10 million of which were shared by at least two donors. To remove PCR and sequencing errors, raw reads were error-corrected and collapsed into unique sequences using a nearest-neighbor algorithm that merged closely related sequences. V, D and J gene segments were assigned by aligning CDR3 sequences to IMGT reference sequences. Each retained sequence needed at least a six-nucleotide match to both a V gene segment and a J gene segment. Rearrangements were classified as productive when the CDR3 lacked stop codons and remained in frame with V and J, and all other rearrangements were classified as non-productive. CDR3 was defined according to IMGT convention as the region running from the second conserved V-encoded cysteine to the conserved J-encoded phenylalanine. The earlier analysis of 500 to 650 of the donors excluded any sequence lacking an unambiguous match to a single V gene segment. An earlier analysis of 450 to 650 of the donors called V segments functional above 56.7% productive rearrangements and segregating when the between-donor standard deviation exceeded 5%. A statistical classification framework was built to diagnose cytomegalovirus status from the catalog of TCR beta chain sequences. In a later analysis, V and J genes were assigned by comparing TCR nucleotide sequences against IMGT/GENE-DB human TR gene sequences. Using the TCRdist pipeline, a later analysis assigned CDR3 sequences along with most-parsimonious VDJ recombination scenarios. In a later analysis, every TCR beta chain was defined by the combination of its CDR3 amino acid sequence and its V-gene family, and reads without a unique V-gene family were dropped. A later analysis removed roughly 590 highly shared, low-generation-probability nucleotide sequences to deal with suspected cross-contamination and a sequencing artifact. A later analysis calculated a clonal expansion index for each public chain from normalized within-repertoire ranks of inferred template counts. Generation probabilities in a later analysis came from a VDJ recombination model fitted to out-of-frame rearrangements, and those results were checked against IGoR. A later analysis scored TCR-TCR, TCR-HLA and TCR-CMV co-occurrence with hypergeometric tests, applying a repertoire-size bias correction to TCR pairs. In a later analysis, false discovery rates were estimated by permuting HLA or CMV assignments 20 times. In a later analysis, co-occurring TCRs were grouped using DBSCAN, and TCRdist sequence similarity was added for clustering within HLA-allele-positive subsets. For co-occurrence clustering, repertoires with fewer than 30,000 or more than 120,000 public chains were excluded, along with 5 or 6 repertoires with anomalous nucleotide sharing. In TCRdb, the immuneACCESS table is reduced to in-frame sequences with V and J assigned. These tables do not hold every clone; where another copy was compared, an unresolved V gene accounts for under half, and the others remain unexplained. For V, J and clone size, that table is used; D and trimming come from the DNA. Present in this sample are 85,000 to 100,000 clones, 75% to 80% of which were seen just once. Jointly, the top ten make up over 3% of the sample.

The cohort consisted of some 670 healthy bone marrow donors. At the time of sampling, every cohort member was nominally healthy, though immune exposures that went unrecorded were likely present. The donor was CMV seronegative and was included in the group of a few hundred seronegative cohort members. Every donor gave a peripheral blood sample, and the peripheral blood mononuclear cells from that sample were used for TCR beta sequencing. The Qiagen DNeasy Blood Extraction Kit was used to extract genomic DNA from the blood cell samples. After removal of 3 bases from V and 1 base from J, the junction retains 5 bases not matched to a gene. The CDR3 spans 15 residues, from the cysteine through the phenylalanine. Only the CDR3 DNA stays, 45 bases, in frame from base 1. The germline V gene gives CDR1 as SGDLS and CDR2 as YYNGEE.

This receptor chain uses TRBV9 and TRBJ1-1; 8 bases in the middle match TRBD1. The source of this sequence is a woman in her thirties or forties in good health and CMV-seronegative. The sample comprised PBMCs. The encoded CDR3 is CASSGTGYGNTEAFF. The DNA sequence reads TGTGCCAGCAGCGGGACAGGGTACGGGAACACTGAAGCTTTCTTT.